These T cell receptor beta chains were read from a single sample in a study of cytomegalovirus exposure and HLA in healthy donors. Produced via immunoSEQ multiplex PCR; TCRdb's table is partial and in-frame only. The table has some 150,000 clones, about four fifths seen once. Input material: PBMCs. These receptors all come from a woman in her forties or fifties in good health and CMV-seronegative. CDR3s include the opening cysteine and the closing phenylalanine or tryptophan. The order of the fields is V gene, clone size, J gene, CDR3 protein. Size is stated for part of the rows, as once, few or many counts, or as a class when the clone is expanded.

V: TRBV5-4
size: -
J: TRBJ2-7
CDR3: CASSFQGSYEQYF

V: TRBV5-1
size: -
J: TRBJ2-1
CDR3: CASSLEVSVNEQFF

V: TRBV6-1
size: -
J: TRBJ2-7
CDR3: CASSEPDRGPGEQYF

V: TRBV19
size: -
J: TRBJ2-2
CDR3: CASSRRDRLTTNTGELFF

V: TRBV20-1
size: -
J: TRBJ2-3
CDR3: CSAQGADTQYF

V: TRBV19
size: few
J: TRBJ1-4
CDR3: CASSGLGLEKLFF

V: TRBV2
size: few
J: TRBJ1-2
CDR3: CASTQVRDRGNSGYTF

V: TRBV10-2
size: -
J: TRBJ2-7
CDR3: CASSEWAGRSPAGGPYEQYF

V: TRBV7-9
size: -
J: TRBJ2-3
CDR3: CASSFVRGPTDTQYF

V: TRBV18
size: few
J: TRBJ1-2
CDR3: CASSRGGTDYGYTF

V: TRBV5-1
size: -
J: TRBJ1-4
CDR3: CASSSGTGGSEKLFF

V: TRBV7-2
size: -
J: TRBJ1-5
CDR3: CASSPEGVQPQHF

V: TRBV27
size: -
J: TRBJ1-6
CDR3: CASSNPRLSSYNSPLHF

V: TRBV27
size: -
J: TRBJ1-5
CDR3: CASSPGRGSGNQPQHF

V: TRBV30
size: -
J: TRBJ1-6
CDR3: CAWIGGSYNSPLHF

V: TRBV12-5
size: few
J: TRBJ2-3
CDR3: CASGLAMTESTDTQYF

V: TRBV5-6
size: -
J: TRBJ1-1
CDR3: CASSLGPTEAFF

V: TRBV7-2
size: -
J: TRBJ2-6
CDR3: CASSLRTGGAGANVLTF

V: TRBV18
size: -
J: TRBJ2-5
CDR3: CASSPPGAETQYF

V: TRBV5-1
size: -
J: TRBJ2-1
CDR3: CASSSLAGGDNEQFF

V: TRBV19
size: -
J: TRBJ2-3
CDR3: CASSTGTSGGYQDTQYF

V: TRBV5-4
size: -
J: TRBJ2-2
CDR3: CASSSKDRGSTGELFF

V: TRBV9
size: -
J: TRBJ2-7
CDR3: CASSVGGGLGYEQYF

V: TRBV4-1
size: -
J: TRBJ2-3
CDR3: CASSQERGGDTQYF

V: TRBV19
size: -
J: TRBJ1-2
CDR3: CASSIGDSRIGTF

V: TRBV19
size: -
J: TRBJ1-1
CDR3: CASSVTGIPEAFF

V: TRBV30
size: -
J: -
CDR3: CAWSTVIYEQYF

V: TRBV29-1
size: -
J: TRBJ1-1
CDR3: CSVLRPGTGRYVEAFF

V: TRBV14
size: -
J: TRBJ1-4
CDR3: CASSQGGRGGTNEKLFF

V: TRBV6-5
size: -
J: TRBJ1-3
CDR3: CASSGGMIGNTIYF

V: TRBV4-3
size: -
J: TRBJ1-4
CDR3: CASSQGTATNEKLFF

V: TRBV20-1
size: -
J: TRBJ2-7
CDR3: CSARDTNEQYF